Below are 3 T cell receptor beta chains sequenced from a single sample in a study of chemoradiotherapy in HPV16-positive cancers. The assay was immunoSEQ multiplex PCR, and TCRdb's table has in-frame clones only and misses some. Here the sample spans tens of thousands of clones, 86% being singletons. Sequenced material: blood, taken from a patient who underwent chemoradiotherapy. Receptors were obtained from a human donor with HPV-associated anogenital cancer.

The chain carries TRBV6-6 and TRBJ2-3, with TRBD2 matching 10 bases. CDR1 is MNHNY, CDR2 SVGAGI, per germline (reference sequence). The CDR3 runs to 16 residues. The J segment lost 0 bases and the V segment lost 3 bases, leaving 3 bases of the junction unmatched. The CDR3 loop is CASSYSSGRSTDTQYF. The CDR3 DNA reads as TGTGCCAGCAGTTATTCTAGCGGGAGAAGCACAGATACGCAGTATTTT.

The genes are TRBV5-6 and TRBJ2-1, with D unresolved. Germline V gene data show CDR1 as SGHDT and CDR2 as YYEEEE. The CDR3 spans 11 residues. The V end was cut by 1 base, the J end by 10 bases, with 6 bases between. The CDR3, as DNA: TGTGCCAGCAGCTTGAAAAGAGAGCAGTTCTTC. Encoded protein: CASSLKREQFF. Drawing the rest from reference TRBV5-6 and TRBJ2-1, the complete variable domain is DAGVTQSPTHLIKTRGQQVTLRCSPKSGHDTVSWYQQALGQGPQFIFQYYEEEERQRGNFPDRFSGHQFPNYSSELNVNALLLGDSALYLCASSLKREQFFGPGTRLTVL.

CDR3: CASSLVGGSYNEQFF. Here the CDR3 DNA reads TGCGCCAGCAGCTTGGTCGGGGGGTCTTACAATGAGCAGTTCTTC. The rearrangement uses TRBV5-1 and TRBJ2-1; 7 nucleotides agree with TRBD2. This CDR3 comprises 15 residues. V lost 0 bases and J lost 4; bases outside the gene matches: 4. Germline CDR1 reads SGHRS; CDR2 reads YFSETQ.